The clone carrying this T cell receptor beta chain has only a few counts. V trimming: 0 bases; J trimming: 5 bases; junction bases outside the gene matches: 8. CDR3 length: 16 amino acids. In germline, CDR1 is SGDLS, CDR2 YYNGEE. The data are from a study of beta chain features in type 1 diabetes. Expressed TCRB transcripts were sequenced, since all the RNA that had been isolated was reverse transcribed. TCRdb's table, derived via immunoSEQ multiplex PCR, lists solely in-frame clones and lacks some. The sample contains roughly 450,000 clones, roughly 13% of which appear only once. The sequenced material came from naive CD4+ T cells from blood. The receptor comes from a young man in good health. This chain links TRBV9 with TRBJ2-1, with 7 bases fitting TRBD2. CDR3 coding DNA: TGTGCCAGCAGCGTAGGACAACTAGCGAGAGACAATGAGCAGTTCTTC. This gives the protein CASSVGQLARDNEQFF.